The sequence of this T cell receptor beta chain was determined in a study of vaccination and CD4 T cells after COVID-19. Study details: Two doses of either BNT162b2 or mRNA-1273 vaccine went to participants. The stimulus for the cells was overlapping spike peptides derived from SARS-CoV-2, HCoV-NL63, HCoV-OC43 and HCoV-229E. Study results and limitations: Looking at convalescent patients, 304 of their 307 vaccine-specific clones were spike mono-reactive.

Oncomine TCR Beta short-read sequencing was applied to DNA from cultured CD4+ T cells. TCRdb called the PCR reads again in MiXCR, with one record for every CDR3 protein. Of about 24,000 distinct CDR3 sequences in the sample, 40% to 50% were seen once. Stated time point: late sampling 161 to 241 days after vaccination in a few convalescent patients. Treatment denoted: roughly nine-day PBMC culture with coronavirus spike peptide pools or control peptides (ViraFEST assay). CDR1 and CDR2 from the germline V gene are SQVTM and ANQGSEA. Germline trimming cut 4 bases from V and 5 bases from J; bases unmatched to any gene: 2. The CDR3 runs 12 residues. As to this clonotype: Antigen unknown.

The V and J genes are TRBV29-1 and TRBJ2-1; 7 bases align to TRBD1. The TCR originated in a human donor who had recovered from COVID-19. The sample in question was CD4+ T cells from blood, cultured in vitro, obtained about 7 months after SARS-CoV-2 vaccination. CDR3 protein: CSVGQGHNEQFF. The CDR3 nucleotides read TGCAGCGTTGGACAGGGCCACAATGAGCAGTTCTTC.